The text below deals with one T cell receptor beta chain. Survey-level immunoSEQ sequencing profiled the TCR beta repertoire. Sequencing used immunoSEQ multiplex PCR; TCRdb keeps in-frame clones, though not all of them. Of around 50,000 clones listed, 85% to 95% are singletons. This receptor was taken from a man in his forties with rheumatoid arthritis. Specimen: PBMCs.

CDR3 nucleotide sequence: TGTGCCTGGAGTTCTAGGACCCTCTACTTCGAGGACGAAAAACTGTTTTTT. It yields the protein CAWSSRTLYFEDEKLFF. This sequence joins TRBV30 and TRBJ1-4; D uncertain. The CDR3 loop spans 17 amino acids. V was pared by 2 bases and J by 8 bases, with 24 bases between. Germline-derived CDR1 and CDR2 are GTSNPN and SVGIG (reference sequence).